This T cell receptor (beta chain) appears in the sequencing data of a study of blood T cells in healthy people across ages. Primed by a sample-barcoded 5' primer and a J-beta primer mix, a second PCR proceeded for about 6 to 12 cycles. TCRdb re-derived calls from the 5' RACE reads in MiXCR, one entry per CDR3 protein. This table has around 1,800,000 distinct CDR3 sequences, about two fifths appearing once. The sample was blood. The clonotype originates from a human donor in good health.

This chain's CDR3 is CASSDSAGGPSEQFF. CDR3 in DNA: TGTGCCAGCAGTGACTCTGCGGGGGGGCCTAGTGAGCAGTTCTTC. The chain joins TRBV6-4 to TRBJ2-1; 9 nucleotides line up with TRBD2. CDR1 MRHNA and CDR2 SNTAGT come from the germline V gene. The V and J ends lost 0 bases and 9 bases, in that order; junction bases with no gene match: 6. CDR3 size: 15 residues.